These 24 T cell receptor beta chains came from one sample sequenced in a study of blood T cell repertoires in COVID-19. Profiled with immunoSEQ multiplex PCR; TCRdb holds only in-frame clones, not every one. The sample includes about 110,000 clones, around 89% of them seen just once. The sample consisted of peripheral blood. The receptors shown here come from a woman aged 50 to 65 with acute or convalescent COVID-19.

V gene TRBV3-1 (or the pseudogene TRBV3-2) combines with J gene TRBJ2-3; 7 bases match TRBD2. CDR3 length: 20 residues. Germline CDR1 LGHDT, CDR2 YNNKEL (reference sequence). The trim removed 0 bases at V and 0 bases at J, leaving 15 bases unmatched. The CDR3: CASSQDPLRLGRGSTDTQYF. The CDR3 coding sequence is TGTGCCAGCAGCCAAGATCCCCTTCGTCTGGGGAGGGGAAGCACAGATACGCAGTATTTT.

CDR3 DNA: TGTGCCAGCAGATACGGGACTAGCCGGGAGACCCAGTACTTC. It codes for CASRYGTSRETQYF. The chain couples TRBV2 to TRBJ2-5, with 9 bases identical to TRBD2. The CDR3 totals 14 residues. Trimming cost V 6 bases and J 5 bases; bases outside gene matches: 7. Per the germline V gene, CDR1 is SNHLY and CDR2 is FYNNEI.

This clone was found a few times. V and J are TRBV7-8 and TRBJ2-2, with 12 bases fitting TRBD1. CDR1 and CDR2 from the germline V gene are SGHVS and FQNEAQ. The V segment lost 3 bases and the J segment 5 bases; nucleotides outside the gene matches: 13. CDR3 length: 19 amino acids. In DNA, the CDR3 is TGTGCCAGCAGCTTTCCTGCCGGGACAGGGGGCTTGGGGACCGGGGAGCTGTTTTTT. This translates into CASSFPAGTGGLGTGELFF.

This sequence joins TRBV7-9 and TRBJ2-7; 13 nucleotides line up with TRBD2. Germline lookup yields CDR1 SEHNR and CDR2 FQNEAQ (reference sequence). V lost 5 bases and J lost 6; bases outside the gene matches: 10. This CDR3 has 16 amino acids. For the CDR3, the DNA is TGTGCCAGCAGCACCCAGGGACTAGCGGGATGGGGCGAGCAGTACTTC. Amino acid sequence: CASSTQGLAGWGEQYF.

This chain connects TRBV27 to TRBJ1-6, with D perhaps TRBD1 (6 bases). This CDR3 spans 15 amino acids. V was cut by 1 base and J by 10 bases, with 14 bases left in between. The germline CDR1 and CDR2 sequences are MNHEY and SMNVEV (reference sequence). CDR3 region: CASSLFRGASSPLHF. CDR3 sequence (DNA): TGTGCCAGCAGTTTATTCAGGGGCGCCTCCTCACCCCTCCACTTT.

The chain is built from TRBV3-1 (or the pseudogene TRBV3-2) and TRBJ2-3; 13 nucleotides line up with TRBD2. This CDR3 spans 16 amino acids. V lost 3 bases and J lost 11; bases outside the gene matches: 11. In germline, CDR1 is LGHDT, CDR2 YNNKEL (reference sequence). CDR3 nucleotide sequence: TGTGCCAGCAGCCATGGACTAGCGGGGGACTCCAGATTGCAGTATTTT. This gives the protein CASSHGLAGDSRLQYF.

The chain joins TRBV5-5 to TRBJ1-1; 9 positions match TRBD1. V shed 4 bases and J 0 bases; nucleotides not matched to a gene: 4. This CDR3 is 15 amino acids long. CDR1 and CDR2 (germline): SGHKS, YYEKEE (reference sequence). The CDR3 sequence is CASSTRTGVNTEAFF. CDR3 nucleotides: TGTGCCAGCAGCACCCGGACAGGGGTGAACACTGAAGCTTTCTTT.

This clone has more than one count but fewer than ten. The chain combines TRBV3-1 (or the pseudogene TRBV3-2) with TRBJ2-1; D is perhaps TRBD1 (5 bases). There are 12 residues in the CDR3. The V end lost 4 bases, the J end lost 8 bases, and 9 bases lay between the germline ends. The V gene's germline CDR1 is LGHDT and CDR2 YNNKEL (reference sequence). The CDR3 DNA reads TGTGCCAGCAGCCTTGGGGCGGATGAGCAGTTCTTC. Amino acids: CASSLGADEQFF.

The chain combines TRBV2 with TRBJ2-1, with D possibly matching TRBD1 (6 bases). The V gene's germline CDR1 is SNHLY and CDR2 FYNNEI. The CDR3 is 14 amino acids. The V end was cut by 2 bases, the J end by 12 bases, with 17 bases between. CDR3 bases: TGTGCCAGCAGTGAAACAGCGCCTACACAGGGGCAGTTCTTC. Its translation is CASSETAPTQGQFF.

The rearrangement links TRBV7-2 to TRBJ2-3; TRBD2 aligns across 11 bases. The germline V gene encodes CDR1 SGHTA and CDR2 FQGNSA. This CDR3 has 17 amino acids. Germline trimming cut 5 bases from V and 0 bases from J; bases unmatched to any gene: 7. The DNA for the CDR3 is TGTGCCAGCAGCAAACGGACTAGCGGGTCTAGCACAGATACGCAGTATTTT. This sequence encodes CASSKRTSGSSTDTQYF.

The chain employs TRBV20-1 and TRBJ2-5; D remains ambiguous. The ends were cut back, 3 bases at V and 1 base at J, with 6 bases in the middle. CDR1 is DFQATT and CDR2 is SNEGSKA in the germline V gene (reference sequence). The CDR3 is 12 amino acids. This chain's CDR3 is CSASSRQETQYF. The CDR3 coding sequence is TGCAGTGCTAGTTCTCGCCAAGAGACCCAGTACTTC.

This sequence joins TRBV24-1 and TRBJ2-4; D might be TRBD1 (6 bases). CDR1 is KGHDR and CDR2 is SFDVKD in the germline V gene. With 3 bases removed from V and 1 base from J, the gap between germline ends came to 15 bases. CDR3 size: 17 residues. The CDR3 DNA reads TGTGCCACCAGTGATACCTCACAGGGAGAGGCCAAAAACATTCAGTACTTC. The encoded protein is CATSDTSQGEAKNIQYF.

The chain is built from TRBV19 and TRBJ1-5; 8 bases match TRBD1. CDR3 length: 15 residues. J was trimmed by 11 bases and V by 5 bases; bases with no gene match: 14. The germline V gene encodes CDR1 LNHDA and CDR2 SQIVND (reference sequence). The CDR3 DNA reads as TGTGCCAGTAGTCCCCGACAGGGGTCTTATGGGGCCCAGCATTTT. This codes for CASSPRQGSYGAQHF. The full variable domain, its missing parts supplied by reference TRBV19 and TRBJ1-5, is DGGITQSPKYLFRKEGQNVTLSCEQNLNHDAMYWYRQDPGQGLRLIYYSQIVNDFQKGDIAEGYSVSREKKESFPLTVTSAQKNPTAFYLCASSPRQGSYGAQHFGDGTRLSIL.

The gene calls are TRBV19 and TRBJ2-1; TRBD1 might be the D (5 bases). CDR3 length: 13 residues. V was shortened by 2 bases and J by 9 bases, with 11 bases between the two germline ends. CDR1 is LNHDA, CDR2 SQIVND, per germline (reference sequence). The CDR3 loop is CASSIPGNSEQFF. For the CDR3, the DNA is TGTGCCAGTAGTATACCAGGGAACAGTGAGCAGTTCTTC.

This clone came up once. The J gene is TRBJ1-2, the V gene TRBV24-1; possible D gene TRBD1, 5 bases. This CDR3 has 14 amino acids. The ends were cut back, 4 bases at V and 7 bases at J, with 15 bases in the middle. The germline gives CDR1 KGHDR, CDR2 SFDVKD. CDR3 bases: TGTGCCACCAGTGACGGCCGGCAGGGTCGTGGCTACACCTTC. Translated, it gives CATSDGRQGRGYTF.

The J gene is TRBJ1-6, the V gene TRBV18, with TRBD1 matching 10 bases. Germline V gives CDR1 KGHSH, CDR2 LQKENI. The length of the CDR3 is 15 residues. V shed 2 bases and J 9 bases; nucleotides not matched to a gene: 4. CDR3 bases: TGTGCCAGCTCACCAGGGACAGGGGATGTTTCACCCCTCCACTTT. It yields the protein CASSPGTGDVSPLHF.

This chain connects TRBV6-6 to TRBJ1-4; 9 bases agree with TRBD1. CDR1 is MNHNY, CDR2 SVGAGI, per germline (reference sequence). Trimming took 5 bases from V and 2 from J; bases not matched to a gene: 6. The CDR3 spans 16 residues. Here the CDR3 reads CASSKPDRGTNEKLFF. Written as DNA, the CDR3 is TGTGCCAGCAGTAAACCAGACAGGGGGACTAATGAAAAACTGTTTTTT.

The rearrangement uses TRBV2 and TRBJ1-5; 7 nucleotides align to TRBD1. V trimming: 5 bases; J trimming: 5 bases; junction bases outside the gene matches: 3. Per germline, CDR1 SNHLY and CDR2 FYNNEI. This CDR3 comprises 13 residues. The CDR3 sequence: CASSRRGDQPQHF. In DNA form, the CDR3 reads TGTGCCAGCAGTCGCAGGGGGGATCAGCCCCAGCATTTT. The entire variable domain, with the rest obtained from reference TRBV2 and TRBJ1-5, is as follows: EPEVTQTPSHQVTQMGQEVILRCVPISNHLYFYWYRQILGQKVEFLVSFYNNEISEKSEIFDDQFSVERPDGSNFTLKIRSTKLEDSAMYFCASSRRGDQPQHFGDGTRLSIL.

In its sample, this clone was seen a few times. This rearrangement joins TRBV18 to TRBJ2-2; D not resolved. This CDR3 comprises 14 residues. Germline CDR1 is KGHSH and CDR2 is LQKENI. V lost 6 bases to trimming and J lost 7 bases, with 15 bases between them. The CDR3 spells CASSPRSEGGELFF. CDR3 DNA sequence: TGTGCCAGCTCCCCTCGGAGTGAAGGCGGGGAGCTGTTTTTT.

The chain is built from TRBV5-1 and TRBJ1-1; TRBD1 matches at 7 bases. Germline CDR1 is SGHRS and CDR2 is YFSETQ. The CDR3 totals 13 residues. Losses at the gene ends were 5 bases for V and 1 base for J; bases not matched to a gene: 2. In DNA form, the CDR3 reads TGCGCCAGCAGGGGACAGACGAACACTGAAGCTTTCTTT. Protein sequence: CASRGQTNTEAFF.

The rearrangement links TRBV18 to TRBJ2-1; 11 positions match TRBD2. CDR3 length: 17 amino acids. V dropped 0 bases and J dropped 8; count of bases not matched to a gene: 9. CDR1 and CDR2 (germline): KGHSH, LQKENI. Here the CDR3 reads CASSPPGLAGGIDEQFF. CDR3 DNA sequence: TGTGCCAGCTCACCACCGGGGCTAGCGGGAGGAATTGATGAGCAGTTCTTC.

This chain joins TRBV4-2 and TRBJ2-1; 9 bases align to TRBD2. The CDR3 has 16 amino acids. V lost 1 base to trimming and J lost 2 bases; unmatched junction nucleotides: 3. The germline CDR1 and CDR2 sequences are LGHNA and YNFKEQ. The CDR3 is CASSQVAGETYNEQFF. CDR3 nucleotides: TGTGCCAGCAGCCAAGTAGCGGGAGAAACCTACAATGAGCAGTTCTTC.

This sequence joins TRBV19 and TRBJ1-1; perhaps TRBD1 as D (5 bases). Trimming removed 3 bases from V and 1 base from J, with 9 bases in between. The V gene's germline CDR1 is LNHDA and CDR2 SQIVND (reference sequence). CDR3 length: 14 residues. The CDR3 region is CASSILGPNTEAFF. The CDR3 region has the DNA TGTGCCAGTAGTATTTTGGGGCCGAACACTGAAGCTTTCTTT.

V is TRBV2 and J is TRBJ1-2; D is unclear. Between the trimmed V and J ends, which lost 0 bases and 4 bases, there was a span of 12 bases. Germline CDR1 and CDR2: SNHLY and FYNNEI. This CDR3 contains 15 residues. The CDR3 DNA sequence: TGTGCCAGCAGTGAAGCGGCGGGAGAGCTCTATGGCTACACCTTC. Protein: CASSEAAGELYGYTF.